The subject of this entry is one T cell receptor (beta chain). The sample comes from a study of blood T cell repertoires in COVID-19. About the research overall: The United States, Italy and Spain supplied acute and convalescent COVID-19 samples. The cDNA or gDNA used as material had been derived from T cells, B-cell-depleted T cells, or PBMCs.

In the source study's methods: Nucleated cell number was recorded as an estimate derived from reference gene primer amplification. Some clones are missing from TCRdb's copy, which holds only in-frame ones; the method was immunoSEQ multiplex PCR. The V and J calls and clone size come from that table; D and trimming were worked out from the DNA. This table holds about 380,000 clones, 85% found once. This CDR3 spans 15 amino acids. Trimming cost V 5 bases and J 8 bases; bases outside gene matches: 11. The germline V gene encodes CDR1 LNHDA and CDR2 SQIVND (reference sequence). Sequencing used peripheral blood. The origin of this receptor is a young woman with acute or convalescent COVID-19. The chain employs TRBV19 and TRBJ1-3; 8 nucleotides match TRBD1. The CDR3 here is CASSAAGGRVYTIYF. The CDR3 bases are TGTGCCAGTAGTGCGGCAGGGGGCCGGGTATACACCATATATTTT.